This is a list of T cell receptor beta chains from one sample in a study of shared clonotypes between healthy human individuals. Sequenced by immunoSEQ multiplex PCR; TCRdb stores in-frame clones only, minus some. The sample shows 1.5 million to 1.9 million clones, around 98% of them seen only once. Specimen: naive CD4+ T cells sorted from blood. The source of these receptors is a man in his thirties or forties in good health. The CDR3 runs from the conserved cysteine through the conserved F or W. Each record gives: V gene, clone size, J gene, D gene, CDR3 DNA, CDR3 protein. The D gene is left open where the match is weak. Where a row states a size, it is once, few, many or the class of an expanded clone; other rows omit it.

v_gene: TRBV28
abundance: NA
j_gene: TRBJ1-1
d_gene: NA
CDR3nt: TGTGCCAGCATCCTAGTCGGGGGCATGGGGTTGACTGAAGCTTTCTTT
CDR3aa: CASILVGGMGLTEAFF

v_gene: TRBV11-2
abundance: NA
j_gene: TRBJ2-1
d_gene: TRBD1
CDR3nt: TGTGCCAGCAGCTTATGGGACAGCAATGAGCAGTTCTTC
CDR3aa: CASSLWDSNEQFF

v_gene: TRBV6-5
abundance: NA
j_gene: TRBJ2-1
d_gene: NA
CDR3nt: TGTGCCAGCAGCTCGGTGGGCTACAATGAGCAGTTCTTC
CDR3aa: CASSSVGYNEQFF

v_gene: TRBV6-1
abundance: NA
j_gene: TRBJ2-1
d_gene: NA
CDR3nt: TGTGCCAGCACCCGAATTCCCCTCGGCGGCAATGAGCAGTTCTTC
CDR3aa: CASTRIPLGGNEQFF

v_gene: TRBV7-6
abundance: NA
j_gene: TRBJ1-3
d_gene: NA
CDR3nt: TGTGCCAGCAGCTTAGGGACACAGAGCTCTGGAAACACCATATATTTT
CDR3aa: CASSLGTQSSGNTIYF

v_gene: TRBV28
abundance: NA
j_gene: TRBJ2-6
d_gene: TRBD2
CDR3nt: TGTGCCAGCAGGGGACCGGGACTAGCGGTATCTGGGGCCAACGTCCTGACTTTC
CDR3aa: CASRGPGLAVSGANVLTF

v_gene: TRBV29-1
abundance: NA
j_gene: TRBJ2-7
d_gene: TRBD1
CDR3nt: TGCAGCGTTGGGAGACAGGGGAAACACGAGCAGTACTTC
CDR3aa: CSVGRQGKHEQYF

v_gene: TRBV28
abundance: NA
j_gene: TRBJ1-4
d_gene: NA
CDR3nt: TGTGCCAGCCATACAGGGTTTTCAACTAATGAAAAACTGTTTTTT
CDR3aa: CASHTGFSTNEKLFF

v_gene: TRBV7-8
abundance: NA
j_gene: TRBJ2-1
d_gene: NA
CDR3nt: TGTGCCAGCAGCTTCCGGGCTGTACAGGAGGGGGGGAATGAGCAGTTCTTC
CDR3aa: CASSFRAVQEGGNEQFF

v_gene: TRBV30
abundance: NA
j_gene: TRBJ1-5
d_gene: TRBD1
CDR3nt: TGTGCCTGGAGTGTACGCAGGGGGGAACAGCCCCAGCATTTT
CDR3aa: CAWSVRRGEQPQHF

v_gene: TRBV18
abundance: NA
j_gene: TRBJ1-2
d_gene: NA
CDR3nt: TGTGCCAGCTCACTCCCGATGGTCGGCTACACCTTC
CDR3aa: CASSLPMVGYTF

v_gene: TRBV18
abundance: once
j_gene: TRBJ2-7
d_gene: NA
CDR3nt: TGTGCCAGCTCACCAAGTAGCAGGGGAAAACTCGAGCAGTACTTC
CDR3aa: CASSPSSRGKLEQYF

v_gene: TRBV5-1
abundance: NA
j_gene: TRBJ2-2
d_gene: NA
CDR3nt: TGCGCCAGCAGCTTGGATCCACACCTGGGGGAGCTGTTTTTT
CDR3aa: CASSLDPHLGELFF

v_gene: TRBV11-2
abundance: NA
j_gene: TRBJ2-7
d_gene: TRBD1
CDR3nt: TGTGCCAGCAGACTAGACCACAGGGGGCATGGCGAGCAGTACTTC
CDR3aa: CASRLDHRGHGEQYF

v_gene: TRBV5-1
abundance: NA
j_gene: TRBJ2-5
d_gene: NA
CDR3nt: TGCGCCAGCAGCTTGGTGGTGGAGGAGACCCAGTACTTC
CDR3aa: CASSLVVEETQYF

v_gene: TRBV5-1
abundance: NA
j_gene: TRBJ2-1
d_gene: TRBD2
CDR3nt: TGCGCCAGCAGCTTGAAAGCGGGGTCGGATGAGCAGTTCTTC
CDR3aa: CASSLKAGSDEQFF

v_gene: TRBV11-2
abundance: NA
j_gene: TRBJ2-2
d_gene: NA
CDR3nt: TGTGCCAGCAGCTTAAGAGAGGCGTACACCGGGGAGCTGTTTTTT
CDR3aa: CASSLREAYTGELFF

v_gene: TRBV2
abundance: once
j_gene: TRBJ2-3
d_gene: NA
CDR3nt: TGTGCCAGCAAGGGCCAGCTGACAGATACGCAGTATTTT
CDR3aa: CASKGQLTDTQYF

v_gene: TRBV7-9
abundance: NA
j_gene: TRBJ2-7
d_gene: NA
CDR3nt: TGTGCCAGCAGCTCGCCCGGCCGCAACTACGAGCAGTACTTC
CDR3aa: CASSSPGRNYEQYF

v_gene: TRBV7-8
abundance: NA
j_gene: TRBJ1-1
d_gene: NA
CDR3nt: TGTGCCAGCAGGCCCAGCCCAACAGGGGAAGCTTTCTTT
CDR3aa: CASRPSPTGEAFF

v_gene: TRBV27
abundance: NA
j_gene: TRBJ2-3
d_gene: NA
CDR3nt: TGTGCCAGCAGTTTTACGGGCACAGATACGCAGTATTTT
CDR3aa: CASSFTGTDTQYF

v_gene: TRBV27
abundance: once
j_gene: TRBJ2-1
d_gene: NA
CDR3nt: TGTGCCAGCAGTAAGAAGAGCTCCTACAATGAGCAGTTCTTC
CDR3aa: CASSKKSSYNEQFF

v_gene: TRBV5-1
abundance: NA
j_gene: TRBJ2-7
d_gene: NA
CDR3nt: TGCGCCAGCAGCCCAGTAGGGGGGGGACGCACCTACGAGCAGTACTTC
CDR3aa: CASSPVGGGRTYEQYF

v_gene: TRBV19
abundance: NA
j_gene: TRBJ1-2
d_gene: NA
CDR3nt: TGTGCCAGTAGTATAGGGGGAAGTGGCTACACCTTC
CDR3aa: CASSIGGSGYTF

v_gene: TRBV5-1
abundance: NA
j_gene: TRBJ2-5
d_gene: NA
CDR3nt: TGCGCCAGCAGCTTGGTCGGTGGGGACCTAACCCAGTACTTC
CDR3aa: CASSLVGGDLTQYF

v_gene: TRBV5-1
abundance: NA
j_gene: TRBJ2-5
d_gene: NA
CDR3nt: TGCGCCAGCAGCATGTGGTCTCGCGAAGAGACCCAGTACTTC
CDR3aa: CASSMWSREETQYF

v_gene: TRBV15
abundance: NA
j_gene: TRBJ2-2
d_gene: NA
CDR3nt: TGTGCCACCAGCTCAAGCCCTAACACCGGGGAGCTGTTTTTT
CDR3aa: CATSSSPNTGELFF

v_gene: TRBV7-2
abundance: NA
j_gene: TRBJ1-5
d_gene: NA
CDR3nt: TGTGCCAGCAGCCCCCAAGACGGGGGGTTGTGGCCCCAGCATTTT
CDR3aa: CASSPQDGGLWPQHF

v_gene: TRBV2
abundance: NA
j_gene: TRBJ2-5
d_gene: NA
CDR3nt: TGTGCCAGCAGCAGGGCTAGCAGACAAGAGACCCAGTACTTC
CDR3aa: CASSRASRQETQYF

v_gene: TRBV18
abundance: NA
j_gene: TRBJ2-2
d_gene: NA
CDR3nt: TGTGCCAGCTCATCCCTAAATTCCGGGACCGCCACCGGGGAGCTGTTTTTT
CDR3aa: CASSSLNSGTATGELFF

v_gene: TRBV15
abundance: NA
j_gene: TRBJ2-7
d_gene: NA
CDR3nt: TGTGCCACCAGCAGAGATTGGGGGGCTACCTACGAGCAGTACTTC
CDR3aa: CATSRDWGATYEQYF

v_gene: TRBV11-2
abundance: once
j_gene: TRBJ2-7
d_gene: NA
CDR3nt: TGTGCCAGCAGCTTAAGGTTAGATCTTAAGGTCGAGCAGTACTTC
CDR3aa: CASSLRLDLKVEQYF

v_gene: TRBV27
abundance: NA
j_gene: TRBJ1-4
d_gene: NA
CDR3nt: TGTGCCAGCAGTGCCCGGGGCTATGAAAAACTGTTTTTT
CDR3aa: CASSARGYEKLFF

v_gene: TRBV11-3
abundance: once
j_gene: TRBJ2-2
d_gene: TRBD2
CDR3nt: TGTGCCAGCAGCTTAGATACCGGACTAGACACCGGGGAGCTGTTTTTT
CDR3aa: CASSLDTGLDTGELFF

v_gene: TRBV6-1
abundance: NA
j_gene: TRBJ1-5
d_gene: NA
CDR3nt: TGTGCCAGCAGTGAAGCGCCAGGACGGGTCAATCAGCCCCAGCATTTT
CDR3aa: CASSEAPGRVNQPQHF

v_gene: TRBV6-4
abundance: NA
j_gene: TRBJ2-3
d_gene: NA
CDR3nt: TGTGCCAGCAGTGACATCGCGGGACAAAGTACGCAGTATTTT
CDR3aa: CASSDIAGQSTQYF

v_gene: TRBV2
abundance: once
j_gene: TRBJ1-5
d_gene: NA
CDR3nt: TGTGCCAGCAGTGAGGTCAGGAACTTCAATCAGCCCCAGCATTTT
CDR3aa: CASSEVRNFNQPQHF

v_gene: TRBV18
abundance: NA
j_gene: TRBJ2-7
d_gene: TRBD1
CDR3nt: TGTGCCAGCTCACCACCGTTTATAGATACAGGGGGCGGCGACGAGCAGTACTTC
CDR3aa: CASSPPFIDTGGGDEQYF

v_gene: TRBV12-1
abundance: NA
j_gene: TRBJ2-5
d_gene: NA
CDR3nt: TGTGCCAGCAGCAGAGGACACTACTCTCGGGAGACCCAGTACTTC
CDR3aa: CASSRGHYSRETQYF

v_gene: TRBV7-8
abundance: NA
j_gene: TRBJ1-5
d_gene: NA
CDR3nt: TGTGCCAGCAGCTTAGTTCAGAGCAATCAGCCCCAGCATTTT
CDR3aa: CASSLVQSNQPQHF

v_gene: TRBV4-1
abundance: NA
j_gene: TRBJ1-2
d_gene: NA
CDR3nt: TGCGCCAGCAGCCTGACACCTAACTATGGCTACACCTTC
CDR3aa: CASSLTPNYGYTF